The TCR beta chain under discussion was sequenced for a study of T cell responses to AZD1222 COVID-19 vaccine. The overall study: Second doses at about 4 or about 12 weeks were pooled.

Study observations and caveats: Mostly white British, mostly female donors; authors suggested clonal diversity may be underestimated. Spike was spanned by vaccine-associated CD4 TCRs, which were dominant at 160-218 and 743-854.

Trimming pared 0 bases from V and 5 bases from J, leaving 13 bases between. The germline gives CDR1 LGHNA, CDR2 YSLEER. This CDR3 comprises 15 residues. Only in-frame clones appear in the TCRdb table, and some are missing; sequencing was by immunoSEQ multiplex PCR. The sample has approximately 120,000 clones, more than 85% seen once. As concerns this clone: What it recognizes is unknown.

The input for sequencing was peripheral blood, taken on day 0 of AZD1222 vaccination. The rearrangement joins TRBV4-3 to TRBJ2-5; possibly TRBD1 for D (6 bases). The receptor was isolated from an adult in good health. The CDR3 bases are TGCGCCAGCAGCCAAGACAGGGGCGGAGAGGAGACCCAGTACTTC. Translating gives CASSQDRGGEETQYF.